Below, 2 T cell receptor beta chains from the same sample are listed, as sequenced in a study of T cell responses to AZD1222 COVID-19 vaccine. TCRdb's copy holds only in-frame clones and misses some; the assay was immunoSEQ multiplex PCR. The data contain 100,000 to 150,000 clones, 80% to 95% of them singletons. Sequences were derived from peripheral blood, sampled 28 days after the second dose of the MenACWY control vaccine. The receptors derive from an adult who received the MenACWY meningococcal vaccine as a control.

In DNA, the CDR3 is TGTGCCATCGCCGGAGGCACTGAAGCTTTCTTT. Amino acid sequence: CAIAGGTEAFF. V is TRBV7-9 and J is TRBJ1-1, with D uncertain. V lost 10 bases, J lost 4 bases, and 10 bases lay in between. The CDR3 consists of 11 residues. From germline, CDR1 is SEHNR and CDR2 FQNEAQ (reference sequence).

The chain links TRBV27 to TRBJ2-1; no clear D. The CDR3 runs to 14 residues. From germline, CDR1 is MNHEY and CDR2 SMNVEV (reference sequence). V was trimmed by 8 bases and J by 6 bases, leaving 17 bases between them. The CDR3: CASALVERTNEQFF. CDR3 nucleotides: TGTGCCAGCGCTCTGGTGGAAAGAACCAATGAGCAGTTCTTC.